The T cell receptor (beta chain) under discussion was sequenced for a study of vaccination effects on CD4 cells after COVID-19. Germline-derived CDR1 and CDR2 are SGHRS and YFSETQ. CDR3 length: 15 residues. Trimming removed 4 bases from V and 1 base from J; junction bases left unmatched: 7. Comments on this clone: Its antigen is unknown.

Researchers isolated CD4+ T cells once roughly nine days of culture had elapsed. Study findings and constraints: Marked clonal contraction was seen late after vaccination (in both infection- and vaccine-induced clones).

Repertoires were generated with immunoSEQ multiplex PCR, while TCRdb's copy carries only in-frame clones and drops some. Of approximately 31,000 clones listed, about 71% were seen once; the top ten hold 3% to 4%. This material consisted of CD4+ T cells from PBMCs cultured without peptide, taken before COVID-19 vaccination. This receptor was identified in a human donor who received a COVID-19 vaccine. The chain has TRBV5-1 and TRBJ1-1, with 7 nucleotides matching TRBD1. The CDR3 region is CASSARGQENTEAFF. The CDR3 nucleotides read TGCGCCAGCAGCGCGAGGGGGCAGGAGAACACTGAAGCTTTCTTT.